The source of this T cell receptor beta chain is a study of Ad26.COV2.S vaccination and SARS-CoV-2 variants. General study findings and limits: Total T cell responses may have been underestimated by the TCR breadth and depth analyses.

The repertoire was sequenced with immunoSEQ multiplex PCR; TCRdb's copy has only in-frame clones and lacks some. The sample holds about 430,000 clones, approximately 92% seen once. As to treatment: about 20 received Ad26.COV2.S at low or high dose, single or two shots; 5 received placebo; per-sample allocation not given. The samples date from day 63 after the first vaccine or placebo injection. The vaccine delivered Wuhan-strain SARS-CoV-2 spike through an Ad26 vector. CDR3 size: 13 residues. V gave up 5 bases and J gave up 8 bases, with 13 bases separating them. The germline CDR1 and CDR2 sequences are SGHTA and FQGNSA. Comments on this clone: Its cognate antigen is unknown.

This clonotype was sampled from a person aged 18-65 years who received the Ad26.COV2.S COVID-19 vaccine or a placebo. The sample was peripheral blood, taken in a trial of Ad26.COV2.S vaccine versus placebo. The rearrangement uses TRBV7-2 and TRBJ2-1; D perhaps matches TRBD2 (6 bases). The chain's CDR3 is CASSISREDEQFF. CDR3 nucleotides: TGTGCCAGCAGCATTAGCAGGGAGGATGAGCAGTTCTTC.